The clone carrying this TCR beta chain was recorded once. It is likely a read error, because the conserved phenylalanine at the end of the CDR3 is missing. The data are from a study of blood T cells in healthy people across ages. A second 7 to 11 cycle PCR used barcoded and J-beta primers. TCRdb re-derived calls from the 5' RACE reads in MiXCR, one entry per CDR3 protein. Altogether approximately 800,000 distinct CDR3 sequences are present, 20% to 25% being singletons, with the ten largest covering 3% to 4%. The CDR3 is 16 residues long. Germline loops: CDR1 LNHNV, CDR2 YYDKDF (reference sequence). These data were also filed under a second study, of T cells of mothers and their children.

The sequence was obtained from a boy between 10 and 17 years old in good health. V and J are TRBV15 and TRBJ2-1, with D perhaps matching TRBD1 (7 bases). The J call could be wrong; TRBJ2-7 is a better fit for the DNA end. What was sequenced was blood. This CDR3 is CATSGGDSSKSYEQYL. CDR3 bases: TGTGCCACCAGCGGAGGGGACAGCTCTAAATCCTACGAGCAGTACCTC.